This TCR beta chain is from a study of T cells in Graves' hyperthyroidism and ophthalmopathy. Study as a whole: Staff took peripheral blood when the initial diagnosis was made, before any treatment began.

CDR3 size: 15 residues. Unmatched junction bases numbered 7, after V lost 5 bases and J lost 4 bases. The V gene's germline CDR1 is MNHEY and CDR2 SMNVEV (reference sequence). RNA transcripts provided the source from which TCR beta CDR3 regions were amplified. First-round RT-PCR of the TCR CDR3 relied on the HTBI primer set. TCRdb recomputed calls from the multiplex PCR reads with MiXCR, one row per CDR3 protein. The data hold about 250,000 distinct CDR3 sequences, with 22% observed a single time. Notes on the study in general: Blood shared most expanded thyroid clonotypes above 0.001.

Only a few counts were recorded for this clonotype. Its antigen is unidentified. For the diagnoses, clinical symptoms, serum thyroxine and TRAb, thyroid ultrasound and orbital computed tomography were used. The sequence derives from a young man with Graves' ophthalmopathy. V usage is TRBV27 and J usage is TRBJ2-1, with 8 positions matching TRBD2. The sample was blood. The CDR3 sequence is CASSKEAGAYNEQFF. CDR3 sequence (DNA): TGTGCCAGCAGTAAAGAAGCGGGAGCTTACAATGAGCAGTTCTTC.